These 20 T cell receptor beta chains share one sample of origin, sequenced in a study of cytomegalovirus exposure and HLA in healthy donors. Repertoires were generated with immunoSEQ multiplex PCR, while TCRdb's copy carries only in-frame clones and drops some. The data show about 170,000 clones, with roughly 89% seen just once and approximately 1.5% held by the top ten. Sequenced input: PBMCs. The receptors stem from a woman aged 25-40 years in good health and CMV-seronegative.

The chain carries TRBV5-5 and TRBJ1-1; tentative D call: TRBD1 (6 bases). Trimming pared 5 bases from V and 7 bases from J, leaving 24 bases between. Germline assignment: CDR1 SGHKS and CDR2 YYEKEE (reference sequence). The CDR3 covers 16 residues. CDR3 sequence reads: CASSQWGTQGLIEAFF. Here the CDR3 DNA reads TGTGCCAGCAGTCAATGGGGAACTCAGGGGCTTATTGAAGCTTTCTTT. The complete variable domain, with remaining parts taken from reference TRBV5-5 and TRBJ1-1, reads DAGVTQSPTHLIKTRGQQVTLRCSPISGHKSVSWYQQVLGQGPQFIFQYYEKEERGRGNFPDRFSARQFPNYSSELNVNALLLGDSALYLCASSQWGTQGLIEAFFGQGTRLTVV.

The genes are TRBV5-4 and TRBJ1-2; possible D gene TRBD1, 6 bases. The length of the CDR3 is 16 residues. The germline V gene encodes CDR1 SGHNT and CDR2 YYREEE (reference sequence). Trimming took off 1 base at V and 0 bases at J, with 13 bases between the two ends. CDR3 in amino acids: CASSLTVTGPNYGYTF. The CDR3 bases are TGTGCCAGCAGCTTGACAGTAACAGGGCCTAACTATGGCTACACCTTC.

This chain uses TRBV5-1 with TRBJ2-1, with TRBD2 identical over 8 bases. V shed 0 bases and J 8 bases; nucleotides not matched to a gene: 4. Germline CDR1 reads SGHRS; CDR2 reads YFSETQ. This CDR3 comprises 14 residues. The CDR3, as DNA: TGCGCCAGCAGCTTGGCCGGGGGGGTCCATGAGCAGTTCTTC. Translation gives CASSLAGGVHEQFF.

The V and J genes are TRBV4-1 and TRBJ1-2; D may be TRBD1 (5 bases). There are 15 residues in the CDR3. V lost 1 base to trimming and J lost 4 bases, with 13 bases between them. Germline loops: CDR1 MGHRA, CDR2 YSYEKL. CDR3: CASSQVTGLTYGYTF. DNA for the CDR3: TGCGCCAGCAGCCAAGTCACAGGTCTTACCTATGGCTACACCTTC.

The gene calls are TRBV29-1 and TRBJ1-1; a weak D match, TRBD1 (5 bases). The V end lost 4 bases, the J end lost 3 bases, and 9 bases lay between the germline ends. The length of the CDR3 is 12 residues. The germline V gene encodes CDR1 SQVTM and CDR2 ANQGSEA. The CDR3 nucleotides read TGCAGCGTTGTAGGGGCGGACACTGAAGCTTTCTTT. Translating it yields CSVVGADTEAFF.

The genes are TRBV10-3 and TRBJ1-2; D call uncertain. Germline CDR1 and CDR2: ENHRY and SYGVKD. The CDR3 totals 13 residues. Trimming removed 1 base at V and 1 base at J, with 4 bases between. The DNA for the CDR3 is TGTGCCATCAGTGAGTTTCGTAACTATGGCTACACCTTC. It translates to CAISEFRNYGYTF.

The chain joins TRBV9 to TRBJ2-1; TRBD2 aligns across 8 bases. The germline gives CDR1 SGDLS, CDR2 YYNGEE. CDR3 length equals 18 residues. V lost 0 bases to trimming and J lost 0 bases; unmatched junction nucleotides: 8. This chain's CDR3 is CASSVEGAGAFSYNEQFF. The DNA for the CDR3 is TGTGCCAGCAGCGTAGAGGGAGCGGGGGCTTTCTCCTACAATGAGCAGTTCTTC.

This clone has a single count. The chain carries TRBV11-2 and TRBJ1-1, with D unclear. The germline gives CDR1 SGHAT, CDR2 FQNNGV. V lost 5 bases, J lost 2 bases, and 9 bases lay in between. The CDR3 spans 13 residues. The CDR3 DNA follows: TGTGCCAGCAGCCCCCGAGGCAACACTGAAGCTTTCTTT. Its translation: CASSPRGNTEAFF.

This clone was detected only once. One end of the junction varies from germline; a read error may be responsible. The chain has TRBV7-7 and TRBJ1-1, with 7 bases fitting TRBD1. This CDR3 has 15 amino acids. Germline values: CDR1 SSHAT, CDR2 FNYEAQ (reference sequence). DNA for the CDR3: TGTGCTAGCAGCTCTACGGGACAGATGAACACTGAAGCTTTCTTT. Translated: CASSSTGQMNTEAFF.

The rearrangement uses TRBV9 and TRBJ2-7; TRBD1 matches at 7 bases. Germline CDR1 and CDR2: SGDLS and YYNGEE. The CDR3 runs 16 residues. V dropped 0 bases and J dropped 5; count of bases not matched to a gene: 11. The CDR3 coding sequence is TGTGCCAGCAGCGTAGGAGCTCGGACAGGTTCACACGAGCAGTACTTC. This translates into CASSVGARTGSHEQYF.

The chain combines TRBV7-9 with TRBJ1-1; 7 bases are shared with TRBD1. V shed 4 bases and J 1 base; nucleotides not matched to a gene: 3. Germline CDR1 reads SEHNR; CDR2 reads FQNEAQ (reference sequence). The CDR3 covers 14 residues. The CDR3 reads CASSYWDRNTEAFF. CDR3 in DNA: TGTGCCAGCAGCTATTGGGACAGGAACACTGAAGCTTTCTTT.

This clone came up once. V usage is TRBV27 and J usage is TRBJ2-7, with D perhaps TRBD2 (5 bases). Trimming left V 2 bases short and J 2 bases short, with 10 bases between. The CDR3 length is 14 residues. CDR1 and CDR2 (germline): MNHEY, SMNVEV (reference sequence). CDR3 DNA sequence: TGTGCCAGCAGTTTACGCGGGTTGCCCTACGAGCAGTACTTC. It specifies CASSLRGLPYEQYF.

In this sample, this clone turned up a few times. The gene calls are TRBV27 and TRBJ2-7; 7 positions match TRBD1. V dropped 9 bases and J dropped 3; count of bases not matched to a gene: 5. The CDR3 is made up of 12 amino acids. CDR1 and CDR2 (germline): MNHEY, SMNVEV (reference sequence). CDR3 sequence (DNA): TGTGCCAGTGGGACAGTAATCTACGAGCAGTACTTC. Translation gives CASGTVIYEQYF.

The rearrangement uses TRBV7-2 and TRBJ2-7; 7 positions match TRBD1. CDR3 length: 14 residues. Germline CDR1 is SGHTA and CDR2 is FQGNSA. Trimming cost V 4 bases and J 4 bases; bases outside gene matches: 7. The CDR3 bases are TGTGCCAGCAGCTGGGACAGCCTCAAGTACGAGCAGTACTTC. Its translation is CASSWDSLKYEQYF. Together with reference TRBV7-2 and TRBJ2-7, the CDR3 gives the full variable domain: GAGVSQSPSNKVTEKGKDVELRCDPISGHTALYWYRQSLGQGLEFLIYFQGNSAPDKSGLPSDRFSAERTGGSVSTLTIQRTQQEDSAVYLCASSWDSLKYEQYFGPGTRLTVT.

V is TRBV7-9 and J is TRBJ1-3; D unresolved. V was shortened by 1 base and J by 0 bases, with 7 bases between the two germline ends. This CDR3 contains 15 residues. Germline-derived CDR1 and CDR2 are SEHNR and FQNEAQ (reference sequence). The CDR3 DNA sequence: TGTGCCAGCAGCTTAGTTACATCCTCTGGAAACACCATATATTTT. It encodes CASSLVTSSGNTIYF.

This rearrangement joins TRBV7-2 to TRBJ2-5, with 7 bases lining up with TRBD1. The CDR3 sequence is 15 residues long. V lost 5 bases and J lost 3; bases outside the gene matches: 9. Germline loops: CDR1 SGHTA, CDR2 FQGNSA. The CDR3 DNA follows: TGTGCCAGCAGCACCTTAAGGGGGCCCGAAGAGACCCAGTACTTC. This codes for CASSTLRGPEETQYF.

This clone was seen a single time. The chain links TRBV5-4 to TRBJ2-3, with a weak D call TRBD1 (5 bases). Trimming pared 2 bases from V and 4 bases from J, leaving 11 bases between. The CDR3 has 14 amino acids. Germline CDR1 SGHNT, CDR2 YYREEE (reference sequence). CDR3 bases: TGTGCCAGCAGCTTCGTGGGGCAATCAGATACGCAGTATTTT. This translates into CASSFVGQSDTQYF.

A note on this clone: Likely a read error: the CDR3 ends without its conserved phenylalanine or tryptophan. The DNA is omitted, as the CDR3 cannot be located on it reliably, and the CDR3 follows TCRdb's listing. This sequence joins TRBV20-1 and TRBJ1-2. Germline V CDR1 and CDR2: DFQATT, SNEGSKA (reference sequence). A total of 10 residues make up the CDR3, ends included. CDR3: CSAPAREAFA.

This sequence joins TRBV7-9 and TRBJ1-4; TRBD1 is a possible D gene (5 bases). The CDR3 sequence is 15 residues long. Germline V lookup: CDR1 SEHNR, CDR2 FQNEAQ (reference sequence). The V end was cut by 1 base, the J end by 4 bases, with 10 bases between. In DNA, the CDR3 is TGTGCCAGCAGCTTAGGACAGAGTTTTAATGAAAAACTGTTTTTT. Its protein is CASSLGQSFNEKLFF.

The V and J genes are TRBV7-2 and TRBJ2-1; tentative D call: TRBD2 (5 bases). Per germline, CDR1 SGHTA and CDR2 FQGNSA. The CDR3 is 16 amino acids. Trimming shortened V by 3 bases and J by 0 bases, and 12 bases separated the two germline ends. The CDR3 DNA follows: TGTGCCAGCAGCTTGAGCCCTACTAGCTCCTACAATGAGCAGTTCTTC. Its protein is CASSLSPTSSYNEQFF.